This T cell receptor beta chain was sequenced for a study of tumor-infiltrating lymphocytes in primary liver carcinoma. Researchers generated TCR beta cDNA from about 530 ng of total RNA, relying on a constant-region primer. Slightly modified ARM-PCR with three nested multiplex PCR rounds yielded TCR beta libraries. TRBV1-TRBV30 forward primers paired with a C-beta reverse primer were used in the first two PCR rounds, which ran approximately 11 cycles each. TCRdb itself ran the multiplex PCR reads through MiXCR, one entry per CDR3 protein. The sample contains roughly 100,000 distinct CDR3 sequences, 55% to 70% of which appear only once. Germline V lookup: CDR1 WSHSY, CDR2 SAAADI. This CDR3 is built from 15 residues. Study-wide results and limits: Paired tumor-adjacent and tumor-blood samples overlapped less than tumor region pairs did.

Regarding this clonotype: Its antigen is still unknown. At one end, the junction sequence differs from germline, possibly due to a read error.

Each 20-30 mg portion of unsorted bulk tissue served as the source for co-extraction of RNA and DNA. The rearrangement links TRBV10-2 to TRBJ2-1, with TRBD2 matching over 11 bases. Specimen: liver tumor tissue from sampling region 5. Subset in this sample: tumor region T5, tumor centre. This TCR derives from a woman aged 55-69 years with primary liver carcinoma and hepatitis B virus infection. The CDR3 is CASRRTSGSGNGQFF. The CDR3 DNA follows: TGCGCCAGTAGACGTACTAGCGGGAGCGGCAATGGGCAGTTCTTC.